The source of this TCR beta chain is a study of blood T cells in healthy people across ages (dated by TCRdb to 2013 to 2016). Background on the whole study: In model experiments, roughly one uniquely barcoded TCR beta cDNA molecule per two T cells was captured by template switching. Age-related changes in TCR beta repertoire diversity were measured in the study by deep sequencing normalized with unique cDNA molecular identifiers. The donors were split into four age groups: young (average 16 years), middle-aged (about 40), aged (approximately 60) and long-lived (82). Donors of different ages were randomly distributed across sequencing lanes to avoid experimental bias. For two donors (one aged 18 to 30 and one aged 80 or older), the study analyzed two additional independent replicas of 1 million unique cDNA reads from the same blood draw.

This clonotype was recorded a few times. Its target antigen remains unknown. No base-level quality is on record; no much larger clone is a single base apart. To prepare the library, 5' RACE was applied. The instrument given in TCRdb is Illumina HiSeq 2500. A second PCR of about 7 to 12 cycles was performed with a sample-barcoded 5' primer and a J-beta primer mix. A template-switch 5' adaptor carrying 12 random nucleotides introduced a unique molecular identifier onto each TCR beta cDNA molecule. Each sample yielded at least 3 million CDR3-containing paired-end reads. First-strand cDNA synthesis was performed from all RNA using the Mint cDNA synthesis kit, with priming by a TRBC-specific oligonucleotide. Following uracil-DNA glycosylase treatment, a first 18-cycle PCR with universal primers M1SS and BC2_uni_R was performed on all cDNA. On the authors' methods: For normalization, 1 million high-quality reads were randomly selected from each sample, with every read carrying a distinct molecular identifier. Reads with shared molecular identifiers were discarded instead of being binned into consensus sequences. MiTCR, set to a Q25 quality threshold and the strictest error-elimination algorithm, was used for CDR3 identification, clonotype clustering and error correction. A nonparametric unseen species model using Euler transformation provided a lower-bound estimate of total TCR beta diversity. TCRdb cleaned the public reads at Q25 with fastp, built clones with MiXCR and kept in-frame beta chains. Identical CDR3 proteins give one entry, which carries the most common genes and DNA. TCRdb, not the original authors, processed these V and J calls. Here the sample has more than 550,000 distinct CDR3 sequences; around a fifth occur a single time. Under 25% of the sample rests with the top ten.

Systemically healthy Caucasian individuals from Russia, over 30 in total and aged about 6 to 95 years, were included as donors. Each donor gave ten milliliters of peripheral blood, drawn into EDTA-treated Vacutainer tubes. Ficoll-Paque density-gradient centrifugation was used to isolate PBMCs, with at least 6 million obtained per sample. Trizol reagent was used to extract total RNA from PBMCs, with at least 6 micrograms per sample. The percentages of naive CD45RAhigh/CD27high T cells were determined by flow cytometry on a PBMC aliquot from every donor. General study outcomes and caveats: Compared with the aged group, more naive CD4+ T cells, fewer expanded clones and increased TCR diversity were shown by the long-lived group, suggesting age selection. The CMV infection status of donors was not known, potentially confounding age-related changes in expanded clonotypes. The percentage of naive T cells measured by flow cytometry correlated strongly with observed TCR beta diversity. Conclusive comparison of naive and antigen-experienced compartments was prevented by the profiling of bulk unsorted PBMCs. Estimates of total diversity based on one million sequenced T cells were regarded as lower bounds and as underestimates. As age increased, observed TCR beta diversity per million T cells dropped in a roughly linear way, and a significant reduction was already evident by age 40.

The source material was blood. The clonotype comes from a man in his sixties or seventies in good health.

The CDR3 corresponds to CASSPPGRSGDTQYF. In nucleotides, the sequence is TGTGCCAGCAGCCCACCGGGACGCTCAGGGGATACGCAGTATTTT. The chain links TRBV7-2 with TRBJ2-3; the D call is possibly TRBD1 or TRBD2, each sharing 5 bases. The CDR3 runs 15 residues from the cysteine to the phenylalanine. Of all the DNA, just the CDR3 is kept, 45 bases in frame from base 1. V was cut back by 5 bases and J by 6 bases, leaving a gap of 18 bases between them. For CDR1 and CDR2, the germline V gene lists SGHTA and FQGNSA.